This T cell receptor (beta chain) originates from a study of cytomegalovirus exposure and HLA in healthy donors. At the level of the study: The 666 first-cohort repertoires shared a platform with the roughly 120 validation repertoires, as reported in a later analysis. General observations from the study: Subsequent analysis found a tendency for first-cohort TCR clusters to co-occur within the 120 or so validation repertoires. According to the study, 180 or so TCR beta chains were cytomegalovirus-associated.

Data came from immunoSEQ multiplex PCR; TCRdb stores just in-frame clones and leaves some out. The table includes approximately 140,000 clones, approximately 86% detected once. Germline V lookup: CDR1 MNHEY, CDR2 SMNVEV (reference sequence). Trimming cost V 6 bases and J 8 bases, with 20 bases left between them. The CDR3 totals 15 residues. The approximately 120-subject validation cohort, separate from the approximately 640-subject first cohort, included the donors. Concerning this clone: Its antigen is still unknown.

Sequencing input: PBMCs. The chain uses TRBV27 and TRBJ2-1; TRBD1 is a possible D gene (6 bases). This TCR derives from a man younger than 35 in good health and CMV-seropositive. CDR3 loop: CASRTSRQEWDEQFF. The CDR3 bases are TGTGCCAGCAGAACATCTCGACAGGAATGGGATGAGCAGTTCTTC.